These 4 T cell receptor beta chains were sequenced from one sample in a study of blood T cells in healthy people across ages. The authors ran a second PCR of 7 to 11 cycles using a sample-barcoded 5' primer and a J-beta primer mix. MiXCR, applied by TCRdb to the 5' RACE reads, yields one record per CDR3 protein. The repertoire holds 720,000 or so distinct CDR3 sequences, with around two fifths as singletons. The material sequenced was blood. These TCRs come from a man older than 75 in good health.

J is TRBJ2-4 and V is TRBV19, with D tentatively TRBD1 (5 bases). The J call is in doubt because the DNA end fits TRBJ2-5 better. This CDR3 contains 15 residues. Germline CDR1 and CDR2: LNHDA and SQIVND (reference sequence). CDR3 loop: CASSIVGQGQETQYF. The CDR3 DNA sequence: TGTGCCAGTAGTATAGTGGGGCAGGGTCAAGAGACCCAGTACTTC.

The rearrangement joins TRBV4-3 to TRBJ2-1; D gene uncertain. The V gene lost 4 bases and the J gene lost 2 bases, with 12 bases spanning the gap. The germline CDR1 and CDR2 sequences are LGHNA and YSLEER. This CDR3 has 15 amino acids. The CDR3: CASSRWESTYNEQFF. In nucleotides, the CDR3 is TGCGCCAGCAGCCGGTGGGAAAGCACCTACAATGAGCAGTTCTTC.

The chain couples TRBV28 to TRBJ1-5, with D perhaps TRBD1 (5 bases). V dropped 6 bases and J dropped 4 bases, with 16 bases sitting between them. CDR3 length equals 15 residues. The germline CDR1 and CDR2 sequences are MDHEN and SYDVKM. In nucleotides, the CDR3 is TGTGCCAGCAGCACCGCGAGTGGGGGAAATCAGCCCCAGCATTTT. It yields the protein CASSTASGGNQPQHF.

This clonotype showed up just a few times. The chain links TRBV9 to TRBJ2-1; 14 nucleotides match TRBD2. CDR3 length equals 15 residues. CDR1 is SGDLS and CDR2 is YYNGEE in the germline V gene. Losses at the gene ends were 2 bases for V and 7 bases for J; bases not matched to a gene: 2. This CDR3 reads CASSVTSGRANEQFF. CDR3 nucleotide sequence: TGTGCCAGCAGCGTGACTAGCGGGAGGGCGAATGAGCAGTTCTTC.